Below are 4 T cell receptor beta chains sequenced from a single sample in a study of blood T cell repertoires in COVID-19. Using immunoSEQ multiplex PCR, the repertoire was profiled, and TCRdb retains in-frame clones only, with some absent. This sample yields 150,000 to 200,000 clones, of which about four fifths are seen a single time; 11% belongs to the top ten. The sequenced sample consisted of peripheral blood. Receptors were obtained from a man between 60 and 70 years old with active or convalescent COVID-19.

This chain joins TRBV3-1 (or the pseudogene TRBV3-2) and TRBJ2-1; TRBD2 agrees at 13 bases. The V and J ends lost 2 bases and 8 bases, in that order; junction bases with no gene match: 3. The CDR3 extends over 15 amino acids. Germline V gene sequence: CDR1 LGHDT, CDR2 YNNKEL (reference sequence). CDR3 nucleotide sequence: TGTGCCAGCAGCCAAACTAGCGGGAGGGCCGATGAGCAGTTCTTC. Translating gives CASSQTSGRADEQFF.

The rearrangement joins TRBV6-1 to TRBJ1-2; TRBD1 matches 10 bases. Germline trimming cut 3 bases from V and 6 bases from J; bases unmatched to any gene: 7. The CDR3 spans 15 residues. The V gene's germline CDR1 is MNHNS and CDR2 SASEGT. The CDR3 DNA sequence: TGTGCCAGCAGTGAGACAGGGGGCAGATTGGATGGCTACACCTTC. Translated: CASSETGGRLDGYTF.

The chain employs TRBV24-1 and TRBJ1-5, with D possibly TRBD1 on 5 matching bases. CDR1 and CDR2 (germline): KGHDR, SFDVKD. The V end lost 4 bases, the J end lost 4 bases, and 13 bases lay between the germline ends. The CDR3 is 15 residues long. The CDR3 region is CATSESGKANQPQHF. The CDR3 bases are TGTGCCACCAGTGAATCAGGGAAAGCAAATCAGCCCCAGCATTTT.

This clone was picked up a small number of times. The chain employs TRBV13 and TRBJ2-7; D remains ambiguous. CDR3 length: 16 amino acids. Between the trimmed V and J ends, which lost 2 bases and 1 base, there was a span of 15 bases. Germline V gene data show CDR1 as PRHDT and CDR2 as FYEKMQ (reference sequence). The CDR3 loop is CASSLRWAGPSYEQYF. CDR3 coding DNA: TGTGCCAGCAGCTTAAGGTGGGCAGGCCCATCCTACGAGCAGTACTTC.